This T cell receptor beta chain was obtained from a study of beta chain features in type 1 diabetes. The study reverse transcribed the entire isolated RNA, so it sequenced expressed TCRB transcripts. Assay used: immunoSEQ multiplex PCR; TCRdb lists only in-frame clones, some missing. The sample consists of about 150,000 clones, over 8.5% of them appearing once. The sequenced sample consisted of central memory CD4+ T cells from blood. This TCR came from a man aged 18 to 29 in good health.

The CDR3 sequence: CASSLGGGRTDTQYF. CDR3 DNA sequence: TGTGCCAGCAGCTTGGGAGGCGGCCGCACAGATACGCAGTATTTT. The rearrangement uses TRBV5-4 and TRBJ2-3; D gene ambiguous. CDR3 length: 15 residues. With 0 bases removed from V and 1 base from J, the gap between germline ends came to 9 bases. Per germline, CDR1 SGHNT and CDR2 YYREEE (reference sequence).